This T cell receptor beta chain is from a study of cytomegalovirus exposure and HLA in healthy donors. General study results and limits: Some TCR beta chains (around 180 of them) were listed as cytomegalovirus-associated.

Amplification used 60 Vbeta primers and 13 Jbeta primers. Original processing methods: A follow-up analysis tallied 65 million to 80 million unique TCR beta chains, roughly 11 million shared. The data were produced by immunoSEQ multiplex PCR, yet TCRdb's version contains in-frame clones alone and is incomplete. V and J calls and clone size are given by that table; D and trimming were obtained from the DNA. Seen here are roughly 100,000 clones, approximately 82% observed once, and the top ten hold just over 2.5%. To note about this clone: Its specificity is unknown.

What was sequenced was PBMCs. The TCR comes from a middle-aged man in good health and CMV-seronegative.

CDR3 bases: TGTGCTAGTGGTTTGGTAGTAGGACAGAACTACGAGCAGTACTTC. As protein: CASGLVVGQNYEQYF. J is TRBJ2-7 and V is TRBV12-5; maybe TRBD1 (6 bases). The length of the CDR3 is 15 residues. Looked up from germline, CDR1 is LGHNT and CDR2 is FRNRAP. Trimming took off 0 bases at V and 3 bases at J, with 12 bases between the two ends.